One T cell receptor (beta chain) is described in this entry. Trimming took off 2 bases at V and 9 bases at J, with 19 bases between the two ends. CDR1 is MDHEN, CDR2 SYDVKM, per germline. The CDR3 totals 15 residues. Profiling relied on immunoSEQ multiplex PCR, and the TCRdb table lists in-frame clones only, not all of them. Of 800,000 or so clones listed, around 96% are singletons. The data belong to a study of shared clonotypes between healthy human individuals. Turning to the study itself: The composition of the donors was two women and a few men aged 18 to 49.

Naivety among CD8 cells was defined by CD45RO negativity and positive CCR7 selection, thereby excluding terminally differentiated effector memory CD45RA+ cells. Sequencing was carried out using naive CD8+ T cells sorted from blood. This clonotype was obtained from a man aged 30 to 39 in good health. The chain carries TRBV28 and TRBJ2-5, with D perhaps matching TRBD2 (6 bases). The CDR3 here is CASSLGQGRGWPQYF. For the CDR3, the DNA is TGTGCCAGCAGTTTAGGACAAGGCCGGGGGTGGCCCCAGTACTTC.